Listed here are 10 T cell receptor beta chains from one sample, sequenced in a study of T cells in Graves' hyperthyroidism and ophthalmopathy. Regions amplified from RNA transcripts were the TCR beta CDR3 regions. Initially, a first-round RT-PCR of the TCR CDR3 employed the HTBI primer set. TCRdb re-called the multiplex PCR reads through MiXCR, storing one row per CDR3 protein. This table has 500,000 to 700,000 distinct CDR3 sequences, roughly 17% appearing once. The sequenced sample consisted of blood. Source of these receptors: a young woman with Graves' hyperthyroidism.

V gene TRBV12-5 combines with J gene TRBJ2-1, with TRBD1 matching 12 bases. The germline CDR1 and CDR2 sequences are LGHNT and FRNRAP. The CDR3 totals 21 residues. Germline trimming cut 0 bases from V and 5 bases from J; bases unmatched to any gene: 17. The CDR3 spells CASGLVLSMAGGQGANNEQFF. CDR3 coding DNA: TGTGCTAGTGGTTTGGTATTGAGTATGGCTGGGGGACAGGGGGCCAACAATGAGCAGTTCTTC.

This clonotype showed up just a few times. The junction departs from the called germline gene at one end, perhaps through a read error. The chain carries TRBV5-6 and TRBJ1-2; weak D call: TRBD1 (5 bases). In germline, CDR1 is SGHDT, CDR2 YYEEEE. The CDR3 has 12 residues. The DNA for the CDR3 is TGTGCCGGCAGCCCGTGGGGGGTTGGCTACACCTTC. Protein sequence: CAGSPWGVGYTF.

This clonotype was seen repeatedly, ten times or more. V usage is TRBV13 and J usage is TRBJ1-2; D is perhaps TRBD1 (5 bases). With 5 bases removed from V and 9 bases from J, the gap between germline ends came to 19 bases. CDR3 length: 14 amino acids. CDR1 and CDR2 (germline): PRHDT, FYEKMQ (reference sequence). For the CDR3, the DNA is TGTGCCAGCAGCCGTCGGGGAGCGGGGCTAAGCTACACCTTC. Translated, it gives CASSRRGAGLSYTF.

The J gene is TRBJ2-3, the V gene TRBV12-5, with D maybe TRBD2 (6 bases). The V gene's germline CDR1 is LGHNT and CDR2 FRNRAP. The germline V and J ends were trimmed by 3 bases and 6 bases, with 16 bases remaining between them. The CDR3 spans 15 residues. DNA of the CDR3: TGTGCTAGTGGTTTCCGGGGGAGGAGTAGTGATACGCAGTATTTT. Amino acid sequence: CASGFRGRSSDTQYF.

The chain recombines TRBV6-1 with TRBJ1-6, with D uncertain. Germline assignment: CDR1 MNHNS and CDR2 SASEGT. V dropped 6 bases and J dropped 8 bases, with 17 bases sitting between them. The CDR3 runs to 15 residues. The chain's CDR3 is CASSNWGGRHSPLHF. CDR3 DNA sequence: TGTGCCAGCAGCAATTGGGGTGGGCGGCATTCACCCCTCCACTTT.

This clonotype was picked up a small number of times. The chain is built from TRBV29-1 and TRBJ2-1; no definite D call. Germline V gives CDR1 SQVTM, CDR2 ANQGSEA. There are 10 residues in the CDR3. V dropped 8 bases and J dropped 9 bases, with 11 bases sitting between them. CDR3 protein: CSTYDLEQFF. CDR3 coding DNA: TGCAGCACCTACGACCTTGAGCAGTTCTTC.

The CDR3 spells CAISESVRVVGLSQPQHF. CDR3 nucleotide sequence: TGTGCCATCAGTGAGTCGGTTAGAGTAGTAGGTTTATCTCAGCCCCAGCATTTT. J is TRBJ1-5 and V is TRBV10-3; D remains ambiguous. The CDR3 runs to 18 residues. V was clipped by 0 bases and J by 6 bases, with 21 bases between them. Germline CDR1 ENHRY, CDR2 SYGVKD.

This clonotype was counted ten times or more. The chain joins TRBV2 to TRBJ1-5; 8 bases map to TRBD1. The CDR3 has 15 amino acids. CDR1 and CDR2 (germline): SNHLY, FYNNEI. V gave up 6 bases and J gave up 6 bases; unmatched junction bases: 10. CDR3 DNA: TGTGCCAGCAGACCGACAGGGGCGGGGGGTCAGCCCCAGCATTTT. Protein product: CASRPTGAGGQPQHF.

The CDR3 reads CASSAYQATNEKLFF. The CDR3 region has the DNA TGTGCCAGCAGTGCCTATCAGGCTACTAATGAAAAACTGTTTTTT. This rearrangement joins TRBV28 to TRBJ1-4; D is unclear. CDR3 size: 15 residues. V gave up 5 bases and J gave up 2 bases, with 12 bases separating them. Per the germline V gene, CDR1 is MDHEN and CDR2 is SYDVKM.

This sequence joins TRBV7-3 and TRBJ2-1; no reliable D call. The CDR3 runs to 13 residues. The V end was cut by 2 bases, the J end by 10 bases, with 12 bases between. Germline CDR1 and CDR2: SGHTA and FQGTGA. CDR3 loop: CASSLAEKGEQFF. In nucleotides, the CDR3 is TGTGCCAGCAGCTTAGCAGAGAAAGGCGAGCAGTTCTTC.